The 2 T cell receptor beta chains presented below share a single source sample, sequenced in a study of shared clonotypes between healthy human individuals. Naive CD8 cells were CD45RO-negative, positively selected for CCR7, excluding terminally differentiated effector memory CD45RA+ cells. The assay was immunoSEQ multiplex PCR, and TCRdb's table has in-frame clones only and misses some. The repertoire holds about 2 million clones, with about 94% as singletons. The sequenced sample consisted of naive CD8+ T cells sorted from blood. The receptors were gathered from a man between 18 and 29 years old in good health.

The chain couples TRBV5-6 to TRBJ2-3, with TRBD2 matching 12 bases. Germline V gene sequence: CDR1 SGHDT, CDR2 YYEEEE. Unmatched junction bases numbered 7, after V lost 5 bases and J lost 3 bases. The CDR3 sequence is 16 residues long. The CDR3 loop is CASSEGLAGYTDTQYF. The CDR3 bases are TGTGCCAGCAGTGAGGGACTAGCGGGCTATACAGATACGCAGTATTTT.

This chain links TRBV7-8 with TRBJ2-7; 8 bases are shared with TRBD2. The CDR3 consists of 13 residues. J gave up 5 bases and V 4 bases, and 4 bases lay outside the gene matches. Germline-derived CDR1 and CDR2 are SGHVS and FQNEAQ. This chain's CDR3 is CASSSLLADEQYF. In DNA form, the CDR3 reads TGTGCCAGCAGCTCGTTACTAGCGGACGAGCAGTACTTC.